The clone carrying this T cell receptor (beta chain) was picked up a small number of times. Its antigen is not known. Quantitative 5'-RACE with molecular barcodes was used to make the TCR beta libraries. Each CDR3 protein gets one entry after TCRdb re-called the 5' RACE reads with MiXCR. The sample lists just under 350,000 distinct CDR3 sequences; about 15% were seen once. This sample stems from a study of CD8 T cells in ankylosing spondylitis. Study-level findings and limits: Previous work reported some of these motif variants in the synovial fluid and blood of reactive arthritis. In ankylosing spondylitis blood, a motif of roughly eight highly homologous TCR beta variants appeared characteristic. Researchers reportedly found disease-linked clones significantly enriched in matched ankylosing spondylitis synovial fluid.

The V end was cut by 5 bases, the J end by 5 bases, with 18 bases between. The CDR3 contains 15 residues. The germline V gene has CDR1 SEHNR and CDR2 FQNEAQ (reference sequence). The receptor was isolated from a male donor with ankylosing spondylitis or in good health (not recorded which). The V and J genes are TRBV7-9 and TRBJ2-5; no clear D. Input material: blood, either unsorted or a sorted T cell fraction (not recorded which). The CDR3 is CASSPDLASKETQYF. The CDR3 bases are TGTGCCAGCAGCCCCGACTTGGCGTCGAAGGAGACCCAGTACTTC.